The present entry profiles one TCR beta chain with its context. Its antigen target is currently unknown. Base qualities are not at hand, and no much larger clone is one base apart. The germline V gene (reference sequence) supplies CDR1 MNHEY and CDR2 SMNVEV. From the cysteine through the phenylalanine, the CDR3 covers 15 amino acids. The read is trimmed to its CDR3 DNA, 45 bases read in frame from base 1. Germline trimming amounts to 5 bases on V and 0 bases on J, with 2 as the count of junction bases outside the gene matches. This specimen comes from a study of cytomegalovirus exposure and HLA in healthy donors (dated by TCRdb to about 2017). Study-wide context: An earlier analysis of around 600 of the donors reported 250 to 300 Gb of sequence data and 117 million unique TCR beta sequences from 150 million to 200 million T cells. Class I and class II HLA loci were covered by the typing at four-digit resolution. Donor age, sex, ethnicity and CMV serostatus were collected together with the repertoire data. Several DR-DQ haplotypes were handled as single units for association and clustering because linkage in the cohort was strong. An earlier analysis of 587 of the donors used high-throughput TCR beta sequencing to judge whether each TCR beta V gene segment behaved as functional or pseudogenic. The T cell repertoires of 666 subjects were profiled by immunosequencing and related to cytomegalovirus serostatus. Of the roughly 400 genotyped donors, 65% to 90% fell in the genetic ancestry cluster associated with self-reported Caucasian donors. Approximately 300 gigabases of sequencing data and around 85 million unique TCR sequences made up an early release that covered approximately 650 HLA-typed donors. Across around 400 genotyped donors of the cohort, an average of about 240,000 unique TCR beta nucleotide sequences per donor were sequenced, and roughly 17% of those sequences were non-productive. Rather than using new phenotypic data, the later analysis identified candidate immune exposures from TCR beta sequences and from how often those sequences occurred across donors. Every repertoire in the discovery cohort had been generated on one and the same sequencing platform. The study aimed to test whether cataloging public T cell receptors could reveal signatures of past pathogen exposure. A separate validation cohort of approximately 130 different subjects was used in addition to the 666-subject first cohort. Typing coverage varied by locus: roughly 629-630 donors for A, B, C, DRB1 and DQB1; approximately 500 for DQA1; some 610 for DPA1; roughly 450 for DPB1. To predict cytomegalovirus infection status, the study brought together high-throughput TCR immunosequencing, statistical association of individual TCRs with disease status, and machine learning. In a later analysis, previously published TCR beta repertoires from several hundred donors were re-analyzed and high-resolution HLA genotyping was added so that TCR occurrence patterns could be studied. A later genetic analysis took genome-wide SNP genotypes for about 55% of the roughly 700 donors and used that subset as a discovery cohort. Beyond this particular receptor, the publication reports: While some public TCRs were present in many individuals, most TCR sequences turned up only very rarely across donors. Several of the top co-occurrence clusters appeared to be linked to parvovirus B19, influenza, CMV and Epstein-Barr virus, according to a later analysis. In a later genetic analysis, a missense DCLRE1C variant was associated with V-gene and J-gene trimming of TCR beta chains, and the association was replicated in an independent cohort. Immune exposure information for the cohort was limited to CMV serostatus. In a later analysis, HLA-associated TCR beta chains were found to be more clonally expanded and to have lower generation probabilities than equally common non-associated chains. In a later genetic analysis, fewer N-insertions in productive TCRs were reported among donors in an Asian-associated ancestry cluster than the roughly 710-donor mean. It was suggested by the authors that the approach could potentially be generalized to other disease states and immunological phenotypes. Cytomegalovirus status was reported to be diagnosed by the classifier with high specificity and sensitivity in both the original and validation cohorts. Specific HLA alleles were associated with roughly 17,000 TCR beta sequences at a false discovery rate of 0.05 in a later analysis. A few of the identified cytomegalovirus-associated TCR beta chains were confirmed in vitro to be specific for cytomegalovirus antigens. A further reported finding was that TCR beta sequences accurately predicted the HLA-A and HLA-B alleles for most subjects in the first cohort. Some IMGT-functional V segments, including TRBV6-2 and TRBV6-3, could not be told apart with the 87-base-pair reads, so those segments were excluded. The presence/absence analyses assumed that sequencing depth was roughly uniform across donors, and that assumption may not be true. Only TCR beta chains were sequenced in this cohort, and the absence of alpha or paired-chain data limited detectable features. When HLA alleles, especially DR and DQ, strongly co-occurred, TCR associations were difficult to assign to individual alleles. The earlier analysis of approximately 540 of the donors excluded seventeen rarely observed V segments, including chromosome 9 orphons, because counts were too low. In the study, some 160 TCR beta chains were listed as associated with cytomegalovirus. Correlated functional status among segregating V segments might be attributable to linkage disequilibrium, but an unknown experimental factor could not be ruled out. A cluster of highly shared sequence variants was judged likely to be a technical artifact of the sequencing pipeline. HLA typing was unavailable for some donors at each locus, so association tests used only the typed subset. In an earlier analysis of 500 to 650 of the donors, most TCR beta V segments appeared in productive rearrangements about 87% or about 30% of the time, broadly matching IMGT annotations. A later analysis found that TCR association rates varied across HLA loci, with DRB1 alleles showing the most associated TCRs and HLA-C alleles the fewest. Most CMV-associated TCR beta chains appeared to be HLA-restricted in a later analysis, and the HLA associations seemed to be driven largely by CMV exposure.

The cohort was made up of hundreds of healthy bone marrow donors. All cohort members were sampled while nominally healthy, although unrecorded immune exposures were likely present. The donor was CMV seropositive and was included in the group of 250 to 300 seropositive cohort members. Each donor provided a peripheral blood sample, and peripheral blood mononuclear cells were used for TCR beta sequencing. The Qiagen DNeasy Blood Extraction Kit was used to extract genomic DNA from the blood cell samples. The library was produced with the immunoSEQ multiplex PCR assay. For the multiplex PCR, a mixture combining 60 forward primers for TCR Vbeta segments and 13 reverse primers for TCR Jbeta segments was used. A multiplex PCR assay on genomic DNA amplified the CDR3 region of rearranged TCR beta genes. On the Illumina HiSeq System, the amplified TCR beta libraries were sequenced as 87-base-pair reads. On the authors' methods: A later analysis tallied roughly 78 million unique TCR beta chains across the 700 or so repertoires, and approximately 9.9 million of those chains were shared by two or more donors. Raw reads were error-corrected and collapsed into unique sequences by a nearest-neighbor algorithm in which closely related sequences were merged to remove PCR and sequencing errors. CDR3 sequences were aligned to IMGT reference sequences to assign V, D and J gene segments. For a sequence to be retained, a match of at least six nucleotides was required to both a V gene segment and a J gene segment. A rearrangement counted as productive if the CDR3 had no stop codons and remained in frame with V and J, and every other rearrangement counted as non-productive. Following IMGT convention, CDR3 was defined as the stretch from the second conserved V-encoded cysteine up to the conserved J-encoded phenylalanine. In an earlier analysis of roughly 580 of the donors, sequences lacking an unambiguous match to a single V gene segment were excluded. An earlier analysis of fewer than 750 of the donors classified V segments as functional when productive rearrangements were above 56.7% and as segregating when the standard deviation between donors was above 5%. A statistical classification framework was built for diagnosing cytomegalovirus status from the catalog of TCR beta chain sequences. In a later analysis, V and J genes were assigned by comparing TCR nucleotide sequences against IMGT/GENE-DB human TR gene sequences. In a later analysis, CDR3 sequences and most-parsimonious VDJ recombination scenarios were assigned using the TCRdist pipeline. In a later analysis, every TCR beta chain was defined by the combination of its CDR3 amino acid sequence and its V-gene family, and reads without a unique V-gene family were dropped. As a way to deal with suspected cross-contamination and a sequencing artifact, a later analysis dropped more than 500 nucleotide sequences that were highly shared and had low generation probability. For each public chain, a later analysis derived a clonal expansion index from normalized ranks of inferred template counts within each repertoire. A later analysis computed generation probabilities with a VDJ recombination model fitted to out-of-frame rearrangements, and checked the results against IGoR. Hypergeometric tests were used in a later analysis to score TCR-TCR, TCR-HLA and TCR-CMV co-occurrence, with a repertoire-size bias correction applied to the TCR pairs. To estimate false discovery rates, a later analysis permuted the HLA or CMV assignments 20 times. In a later analysis, co-occurring TCRs were grouped using DBSCAN, and TCRdist sequence similarity was added for clustering within HLA-allele-positive subsets. Co-occurrence clustering excluded repertoires with fewer than 30,000 or more than 120,000 public chains, plus five with anomalous nucleotide sharing. TCRdb retrieved this table from immuneACCESS and kept in-frame rearrangements only. Not all clones are present; in checked studies, unresolved V genes account for under half, and no reason is known for the remainder. The V and J calls and clone size come from that table; D and trimming were worked out from the DNA. This sample lists around 130,000 clones; about 85% were detected once. Of the sample, under 8.5% falls within the top ten clones.

This receptor was obtained from a woman in her 30s in good health and CMV-seropositive. The sample consisted of PBMCs. The chain was built from TRBV27 and TRBJ1-4; 8 junctional bases match TRBD1. The CDR3 corresponds to CASSQQGATNEKLFF. The sequenced DNA is TGTGCCAGCAGTCAACAGGGGGCAACTAATGAAAAACTGTTTTTT.